This note documents a single TCR beta chain sequence. Its specificity is unknown. Sequencing used immunoSEQ multiplex PCR; TCRdb keeps in-frame clones, though not all of them. The sample has 9,100 or so clones, about 68% seen once. The data were taken from a study of T cells in tumors after PD-1 blockade. The study's findings and limits: Most post-therapy expanded exhausted CD8+ clones were new, undetected before treatment.

J was trimmed by 7 bases and V by 7 bases; bases with no gene match: 10. This CDR3 contains 14 residues. Germline assignment: CDR1 ENHRY and CDR2 SYGVKD. Sample: tumor tissue, taken after anti-PD-1 treatment. The genes are TRBV10-3 and TRBJ2-7, with 10 bases that match TRBD1. The TCR sequence derives from a human donor with basal cell carcinoma. CDR3 DNA sequence: TGTGCCATCAAGACCGGGACAGGGGTCAGAGAGCAGTACTTC. Residues: CAIKTGTGVREQYF.